This T cell receptor (beta chain) was captured by sequencing in a study of blood T cell repertoires in COVID-19. As handled by the study authors: It was from reference gene primer amplification that nucleated cell counts were estimated. The method was immunoSEQ multiplex PCR; TCRdb's version includes in-frame clones alone and lacks a portion of them. D and trimming were read from the DNA, whereas the V and J calls and clone size are those reported in that table. Among around 250,000 clones listed, 70% to 90% were seen once. The study assigned cohorts using participant-reported clinical history. Resolution of symptoms, clearance, or two negative PCRs was present in recovered Cohort 3 donors. V was pared by 0 bases and J by 4 bases, with 7 bases of the junction left unmatched. The CDR3 is made up of 16 amino acids. The V gene's germline CDR1 is MNHEY and CDR2 SMNVEV (reference sequence).

The clonotype comes from a woman aged 50 to 65 who had recovered from COVID-19. The chain couples TRBV27 to TRBJ1-2, with 8 nucleotides matching TRBD1. Sequences were obtained from PBMCs or T cells enriched from blood (not recorded which). This chain's CDR3 is CASSLSQGALAYGYTF. The CDR3 nucleotides read TGTGCCAGCAGTTTATCGCAGGGGGCCCTTGCCTATGGCTACACCTTC.